One sample yielded the 4 T cell receptor beta chains listed below, sequenced in a study of radiotherapy plus CTLA-4 blockade in lung cancer. Generated by immunoSEQ multiplex PCR, the TCRdb table keeps only in-frame clones and is missing some. The data contain tens of thousands of clones, 84% of them seen just once; the ten biggest clones take up 4% to 5.5%. The sequencing here drew on peripheral blood, taken from a patient treated with radiotherapy plus ipilimumab. The receptors stem from a human donor with non-small cell lung cancer whose response to radiotherapy plus ipilimumab could not be evaluated.

The gene calls are TRBV29-1 and TRBJ2-1; D gene uncertain. V dropped 5 bases and J dropped 0 bases, with 11 bases sitting between them. The germline CDR1 and CDR2 sequences are SQVTM and ANQGSEA. The CDR3 spans 14 residues. Here the CDR3 reads CSVSNTNSYNEQFF. DNA of the CDR3: TGCAGCGTTTCGAACACCAACTCCTACAATGAGCAGTTCTTC.

V gene TRBV4-1 combines with J gene TRBJ1-2; TRBD1 matches at 8 bases. The CDR3 covers 17 residues. From germline, CDR1 is MGHRA and CDR2 YSYEKL. V dropped 3 bases and J dropped 1; count of bases not matched to a gene: 10. The CDR3 loop is CASSHTGGGYSNYGYTF. The CDR3 nucleotides read TGCGCCAGCAGCCATACAGGGGGGGGGTATAGTAACTATGGCTACACCTTC.

The J gene is TRBJ2-2, the V gene TRBV28; 10 positions agree with TRBD2. Trimming cost V 8 bases and J 2 bases; bases outside gene matches: 11. Germline CDR1 and CDR2: MDHEN and SYDVKM. The length of the CDR3 is 17 residues. This chain's CDR3 is CASGGGSGRTNTGELFF. The CDR3 DNA reads as TGTGCCAGCGGTGGTGGTAGCGGGAGGACAAACACCGGGGAGCTGTTTTTT.

This rearrangement joins TRBV5-1 to TRBJ1-1; 7 bases are a match to TRBD1. After removal of 3 bases from V and 11 bases from J, the junction contained 4 bases not matched to a gene. CDR1 and CDR2 from the germline V gene are SGHRS and YFSETQ. The CDR3 sequence is 11 residues long. The CDR3 loop reads CASSSTGVAFF. For the CDR3, the DNA is TGCGCCAGCAGCTCCACAGGGGTGGCTTTCTTT.